This TCR beta chain was profiled in a study of blood T cell repertoires in COVID-19. Sequencing was performed with immunoSEQ multiplex PCR; in TCRdb, only in-frame clones are kept and a portion is missing. In the table there are some 120,000 clones, approximately 89% of which are singletons. The germline V gene has CDR1 KGHSH and CDR2 LQKENI. The V and J ends lost 3 bases and 8 bases respectively, with 23 bases between them. The CDR3 is made up of 17 amino acids. The chain has TRBV18 and TRBJ2-1, with a possible D match to TRBD1 (6 bases). Sequencing input: peripheral blood. The sequence was obtained from a human donor in a cohort sampled during active COVID-19. CDR3 coding DNA: TGTGCCAGCTCACCTCTAGGGACATTGGTTTTGAGGGATGAGCAGTTCTTC. Residues: CASSPLGTLVLRDEQFF. Supplemented by reference TRBV18 and TRBJ2-1, the full variable domain reads NAGVMQNPRHLVRRRGQEARLRCSPMKGHSHVYWYRQLPEEGLKFMVYLQKENIIDESGMPKERFSAEFPKEGPSILRIQQVVRGDSAAYFCASSPLGTLVLRDEQFFGPGTRLTVL.